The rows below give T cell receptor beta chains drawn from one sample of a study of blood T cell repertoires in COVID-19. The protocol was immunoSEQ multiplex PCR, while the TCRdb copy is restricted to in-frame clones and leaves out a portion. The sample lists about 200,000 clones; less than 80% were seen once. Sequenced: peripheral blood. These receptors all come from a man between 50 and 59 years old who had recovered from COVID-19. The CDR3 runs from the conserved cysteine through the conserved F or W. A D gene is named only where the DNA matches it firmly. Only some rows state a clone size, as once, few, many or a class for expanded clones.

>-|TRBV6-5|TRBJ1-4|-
CASSYNTEKLFF
TGTGCCAGCAGTTACAACACCGAAAAACTGTTTTTT
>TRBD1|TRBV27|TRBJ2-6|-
CASRRQGTGANVLTF
TGTGCCAGCAGACGACAGGGGACTGGGGCCAACGTCCTGACTTTC
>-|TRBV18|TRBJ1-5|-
CASSEIQGNQPQHF
TGTGCCAGCTCAGAAATCCAGGGAAATCAGCCCCAGCATTTT
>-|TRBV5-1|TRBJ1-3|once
CASSLEDSLSSGNTIYF
TGCGCCAGCAGCTTGGAGGACAGCTTATCCTCTGGAAACACCATATATTTT
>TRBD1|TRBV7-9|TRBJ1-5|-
CASSPGHGTAQHF
TGTGCCAGCAGCCCGGGACACGGGACAGCCCAGCATTTT
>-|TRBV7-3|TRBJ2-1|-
CASSLGAVETNEQFF
TGTGCCAGCAGCTTAGGGGCTGTTGAGACAAATGAGCAGTTCTTC
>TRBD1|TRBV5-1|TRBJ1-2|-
CASSSDGQERGYTF
TGCGCCAGCAGCTCAGACGGACAGGAGAGAGGCTACACCTTC
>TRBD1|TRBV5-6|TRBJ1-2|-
CASSFNFPGQEASSF
TGTGCCAGCAGCTTTAATTTCCCGGGACAGGAGGCCTCAAGCTTC
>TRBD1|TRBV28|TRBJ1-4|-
CASRNTGGWEKLFF
TGTGCCAGCAGAAACACAGGGGGTTGGGAAAAACTGTTTTTT
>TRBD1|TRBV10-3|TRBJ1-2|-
CAIRGDRAGYTF
TGTGCCATCAGGGGGGACAGGGCCGGCTACACCTTC
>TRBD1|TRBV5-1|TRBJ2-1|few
CASSLAFGQGNNEQFF
TGCGCCAGCAGCTTGGCCTTCGGACAGGGAAACAATGAGCAGTTCTTC
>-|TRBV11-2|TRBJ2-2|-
CASSLDPSGDGELFF
TGTGCCAGCAGCTTAGATCCCTCGGGGGACGGGGAGCTGTTTTTT
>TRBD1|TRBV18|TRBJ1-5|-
CASSPNRGSYSNQPQHF
TGTGCCAGCTCACCAAACAGGGGATCGTATAGCAATCAGCCCCAGCATTTT
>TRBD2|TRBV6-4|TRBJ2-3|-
CASSQTGLAGGDTQYF
TGTGCCAGCAGCCAAACCGGACTAGCGGGAGGGGATACGCAGTATTTT
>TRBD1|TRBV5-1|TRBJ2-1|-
CASSQGQGTSYNEQFF
TGCGCCAGCAGCCAGGGACAGGGAACGTCCTACAATGAGCAGTTCTTC
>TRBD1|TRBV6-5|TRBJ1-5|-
CASRRQGFDQPQHF
TGTGCCAGCAGACGACAGGGGTTTGATCAGCCCCAGCATTTT
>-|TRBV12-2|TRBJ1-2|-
CASRLALGQEINYGYTF
TGTGCAAGTCGCTTAGCGCTCGGACAGGAAATTAACTATGGCTACACCTTC
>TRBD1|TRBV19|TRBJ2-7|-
CASRQGQADFYEQYF
TGTGCCAGTAGACAAGGACAGGCGGACTTCTACGAGCAGTACTTC
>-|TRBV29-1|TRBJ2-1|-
CSGGRNTDGEQFF
TGCAGCGGAGGGCGTAATACGGACGGTGAGCAGTTCTTC
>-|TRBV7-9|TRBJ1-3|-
CASSLYFSGNTIYF
TGTGCCAGCAGCTTATACTTCTCTGGAAACACCATATATTTT
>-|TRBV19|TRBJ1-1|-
CASSRTDMNTEAFF
TGTGCCAGTAGTAGGACGGACATGAACACTGAAGCTTTCTTT
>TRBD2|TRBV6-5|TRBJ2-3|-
CASSKREGLTDTQYF
TGTGCCAGCAGTAAGCGGGAGGGCCTCACAGATACGCAGTATTTT
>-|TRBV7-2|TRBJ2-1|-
CASSLGPNDEQFF
TGTGCCAGCAGCTTAGGTCCTAATGATGAGCAGTTCTTC
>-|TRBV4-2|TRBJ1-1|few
CASSAGEWPAEAFF
TGTGCCAGCAGCGCAGGGGAATGGCCGGCTGAAGCTTTCTTT
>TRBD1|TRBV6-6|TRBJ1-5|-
CASSLDGQARVPQHF
TGTGCCAGCAGTTTGGACGGACAGGCCCGTGTGCCCCAGCATTTT
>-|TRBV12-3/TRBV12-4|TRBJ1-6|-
CASTGLGGSPLHF
TGTGCCAGCACGGGGCTGGGAGGTTCACCCCTCCACTTT
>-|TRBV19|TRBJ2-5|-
CASSIDLGTLAQTQYF
TGTGCCAGTAGTATAGATCTCGGGACACTGGCACAGACCCAGTACTTC
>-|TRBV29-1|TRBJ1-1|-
CSVEKAGLNTEAFF
TGCAGCGTTGAGAAGGCAGGGCTGAACACTGAAGCTTTCTTT
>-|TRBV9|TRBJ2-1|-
CASSVGQGGYNEQFF
TGTGCCAGCAGCGTAGGGCAGGGGGGCTACAATGAGCAGTTCTTC
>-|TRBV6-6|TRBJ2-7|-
CASRPGQGSSYEQYF
TGTGCCAGCAGACCAGGGCAGGGGAGTTCCTACGAGCAGTACTTC
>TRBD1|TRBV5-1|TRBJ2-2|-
CASSLLGGVNTGELFF
TGCGCCAGCAGTTTGCTAGGGGGCGTAAACACCGGGGAGCTGTTTTTT
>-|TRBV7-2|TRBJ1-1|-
CASSLRGAFTEAFF
TGTGCCAGCAGCTTACGGGGAGCGTTCACTGAAGCTTTCTTT
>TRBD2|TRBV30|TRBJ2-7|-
CAWGWTSGVYEQYF
TGTGCCTGGGGATGGACTAGCGGGGTCTACGAGCAGTACTTC
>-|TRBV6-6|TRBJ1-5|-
CASSYFLQGYQPQHF
TGTGCCAGCAGTTACTTCTTACAGGGATATCAGCCCCAGCATTTT
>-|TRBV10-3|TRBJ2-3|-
CAISDQSGTDTQYF
TGTGCCATCAGTGACCAGTCAGGTACAGATACGCAGTATTTT
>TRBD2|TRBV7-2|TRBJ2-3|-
CASSSRLAGASADTDTQYF
TGTGCCAGCAGCTCCCGACTAGCGGGAGCCTCCGCGGACACAGATACGCAGTATTTT
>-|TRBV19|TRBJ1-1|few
CASSIIPREGTEAFF
TGTGCCAGTAGTATAATCCCCAGGGAGGGCACTGAAGCTTTCTTT
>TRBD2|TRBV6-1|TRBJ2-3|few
CASSEGGRVDTQYF
TGTGCCAGCAGTGAAGGCGGGAGGGTGGATACGCAGTATTTT
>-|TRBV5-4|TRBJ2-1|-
CASSQGVAESYNEQFF
TGTGCCAGCAGCCAGGGGGTAGCGGAGTCCTACAATGAGCAGTTCTTC
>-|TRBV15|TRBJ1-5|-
CATSRDPLGQPQHF
TGTGCCACCAGCAGAGACCCCCTAGGACAGCCCCAGCATTTT
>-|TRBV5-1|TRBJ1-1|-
CASREQGQGEAFF
TGCGCCAGCAGAGAGCAGGGGCAGGGTGAAGCTTTCTTT
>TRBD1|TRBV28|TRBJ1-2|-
CASSLSGTGYNYGYTF
TGTGCCAGCAGTTTATCCGGGACAGGGTATAACTATGGCTACACCTTC
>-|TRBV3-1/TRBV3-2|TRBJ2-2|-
CASSLTNTGELFF
TGTGCCAGCAGCCTAACGAACACCGGGGAGCTGTTTTTT
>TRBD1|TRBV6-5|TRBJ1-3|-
CASSYSTGVGGNTIYF
TGTGCCAGCAGTTACTCCACAGGGGTAGGGGGAAACACCATATATTTT
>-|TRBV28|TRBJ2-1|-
CASSSVRWEQFF
TGTGCCAGCAGTTCCGTGAGGTGGGAGCAGTTCTTC